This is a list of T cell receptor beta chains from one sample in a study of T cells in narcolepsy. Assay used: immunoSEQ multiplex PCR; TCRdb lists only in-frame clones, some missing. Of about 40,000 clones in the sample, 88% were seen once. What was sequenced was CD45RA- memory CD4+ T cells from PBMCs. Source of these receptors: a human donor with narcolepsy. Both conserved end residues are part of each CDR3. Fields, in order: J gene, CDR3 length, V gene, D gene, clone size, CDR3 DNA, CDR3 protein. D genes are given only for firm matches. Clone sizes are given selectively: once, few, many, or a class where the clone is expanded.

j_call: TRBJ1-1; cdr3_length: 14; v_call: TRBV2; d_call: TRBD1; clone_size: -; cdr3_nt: TGTGCCAGCAGCCAGCTACAGGGGGCGGCTGAAGCTTTCTTT; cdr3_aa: CASSQLQGAAEAFF
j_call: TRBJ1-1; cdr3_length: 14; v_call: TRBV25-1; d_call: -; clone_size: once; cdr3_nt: TGTGCCAGCAGGGAACAGGGACCCAACACTGAAGCTTTCTTT; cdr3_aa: CASREQGPNTEAFF
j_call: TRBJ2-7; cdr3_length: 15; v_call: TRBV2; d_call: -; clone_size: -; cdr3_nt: TGTGCCAGCAGTGTTACGGCGGGGACCTCCTACGAGCAGTACTTC; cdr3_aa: CASSVTAGTSYEQYF
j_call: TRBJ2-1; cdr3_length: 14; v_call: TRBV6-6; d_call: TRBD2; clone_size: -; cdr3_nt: TGTGCCAGCTTGACTAGCGGGAGAAACAATGAGCAGTTCTTC; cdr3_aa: CASLTSGRNNEQFF
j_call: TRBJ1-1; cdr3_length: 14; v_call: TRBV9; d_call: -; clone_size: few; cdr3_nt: TGTGCCAGCAGACCCGAGGGCCCGAACACTGAAGCTTTCTTT; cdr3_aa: CASRPEGPNTEAFF
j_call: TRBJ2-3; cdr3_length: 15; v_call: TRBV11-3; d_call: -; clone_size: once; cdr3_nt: TGTGCCAGCAGCTTATATGGGGGTGGCACAGATACGCAGTATTTT; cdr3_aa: CASSLYGGGTDTQYF
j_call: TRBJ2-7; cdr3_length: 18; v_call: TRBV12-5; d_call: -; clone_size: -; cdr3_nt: TGTGCTAGTGGTTTGGTACTTTCTAGTCCAGACAGTCACTACGAGCAGTACTTC; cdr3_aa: CASGLVLSSPDSHYEQYF
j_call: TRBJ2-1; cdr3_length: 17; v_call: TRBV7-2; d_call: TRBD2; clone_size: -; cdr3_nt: TGTGCCAGCAGCTTAGCGCGGGCTAGCGGGGGCTGGCATGAGCAGTTCTTC; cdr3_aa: CASSLARASGGWHEQFF
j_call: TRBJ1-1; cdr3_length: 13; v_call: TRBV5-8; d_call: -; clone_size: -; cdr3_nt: TGTGCCAGCAGCCCAGGTGTGTACACTGAAGCTTTCTTT; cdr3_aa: CASSPGVYTEAFF
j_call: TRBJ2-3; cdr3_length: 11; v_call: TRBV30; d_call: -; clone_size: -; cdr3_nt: TGTGCCTGGGGTTCTGGGGATACGCAGTATTTT; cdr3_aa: CAWGSGDTQYF
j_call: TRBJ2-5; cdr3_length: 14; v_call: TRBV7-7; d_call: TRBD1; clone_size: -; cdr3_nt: TGTGCCAGCAGCTTAGGGACAGGGGCAGAGACCCAGTACTTC; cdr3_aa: CASSLGTGAETQYF
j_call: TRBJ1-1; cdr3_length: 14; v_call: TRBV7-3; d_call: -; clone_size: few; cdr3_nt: TGTGCCAGCAGCTTAGGCAGGGAGAACACTGAAGCTTTCTTT; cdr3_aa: CASSLGRENTEAFF
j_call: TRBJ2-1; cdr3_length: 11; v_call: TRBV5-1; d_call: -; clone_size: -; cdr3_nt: TGCGCCAGCAGCTTACAGGGTGAGCAGTTCTTC; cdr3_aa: CASSLQGEQFF
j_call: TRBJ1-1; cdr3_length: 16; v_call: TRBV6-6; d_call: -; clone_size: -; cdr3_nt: TGTGCCAGCAGTTACGGACGGCGACAGGTAATCACTGAAGCTTTCTTT; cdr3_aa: CASSYGRRQVITEAFF
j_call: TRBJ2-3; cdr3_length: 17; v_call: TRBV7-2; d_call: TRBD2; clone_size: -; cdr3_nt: TGTGCCAGCAGCACTCGACTAGCGGGGGGGAGCACAGATACGCAGTATTTT; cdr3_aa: CASSTRLAGGSTDTQYF
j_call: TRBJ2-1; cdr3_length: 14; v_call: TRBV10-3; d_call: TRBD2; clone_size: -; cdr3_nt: TGTGCCACCCTAGCGGGGGCAACGGGGAATGAGCAGTTCTTC; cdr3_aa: CATLAGATGNEQFF
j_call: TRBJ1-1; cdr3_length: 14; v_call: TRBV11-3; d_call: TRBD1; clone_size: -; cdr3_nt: TGTGCCAGCAGCAGGCTCCGGGACAGCACTGAAGCTTTCTTT; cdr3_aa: CASSRLRDSTEAFF
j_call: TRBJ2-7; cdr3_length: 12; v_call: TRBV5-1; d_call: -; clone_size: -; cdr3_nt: TGCGCCAGCAGCAGTCGATTGGGCGAGCAGTACTTC; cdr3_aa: CASSSRLGEQYF
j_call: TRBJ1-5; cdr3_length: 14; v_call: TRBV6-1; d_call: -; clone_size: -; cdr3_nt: TGTGCCAGCACCGGTGGACCCGCTAGGCAGCCCCAGCATTTT; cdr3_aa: CASTGGPARQPQHF
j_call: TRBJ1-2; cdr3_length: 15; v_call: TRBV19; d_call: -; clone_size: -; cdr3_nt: TGTGCCAGCCGAACTGGCCGGGACCGGACTAATGGCTACACCTTC; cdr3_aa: CASRTGRDRTNGYTF
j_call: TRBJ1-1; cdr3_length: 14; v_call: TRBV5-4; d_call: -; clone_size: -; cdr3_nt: TGTGCCAGCAGCCCAACGACAGGTCTCCCTGAAGCTTTCTTT; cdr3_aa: CASSPTTGLPEAFF
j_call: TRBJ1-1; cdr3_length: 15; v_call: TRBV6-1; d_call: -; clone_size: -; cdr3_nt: TGTGCCAGCAGGATGGACGAGGGCCTGAACACTGAAGCTTTCTTT; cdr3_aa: CASRMDEGLNTEAFF
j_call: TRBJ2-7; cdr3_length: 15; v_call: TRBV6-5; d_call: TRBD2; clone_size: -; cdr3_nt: TGTGCCAGCAAAAGGGGGACGGCGGGGGGCTACGAGCAGTACTTC; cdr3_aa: CASKRGTAGGYEQYF
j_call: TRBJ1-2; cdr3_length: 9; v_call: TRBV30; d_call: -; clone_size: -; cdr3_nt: TGTGCCTGGACTCGGGGCTACACCTTC; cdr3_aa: CAWTRGYTF
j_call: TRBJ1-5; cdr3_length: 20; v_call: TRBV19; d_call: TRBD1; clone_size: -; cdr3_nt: TGTGCCAGTAGTACCCCCTCCCGGGACAGAGGGAGACCGAGCAATCAGCCCCAGCATTTT; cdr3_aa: CASSTPSRDRGRPSNQPQHF
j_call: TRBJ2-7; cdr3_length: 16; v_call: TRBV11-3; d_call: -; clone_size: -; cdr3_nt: TGTGCCAGCAGCTACGGGGGGCAGGTCGCGACCTACGAGCAGTACTTC; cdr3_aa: CASSYGGQVATYEQYF
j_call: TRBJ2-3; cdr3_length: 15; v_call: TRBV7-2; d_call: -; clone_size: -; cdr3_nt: TGTGCCAGCAGCTTAGAGGGAAGACCGGCTGATACGCAGTATTTT; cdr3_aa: CASSLEGRPADTQYF
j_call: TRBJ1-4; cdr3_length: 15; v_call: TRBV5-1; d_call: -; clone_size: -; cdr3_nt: TGCGCCAGCAGCTTGGTGGGGGGCCCGGACCAAAAACTGTTTTTT; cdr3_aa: CASSLVGGPDQKLFF
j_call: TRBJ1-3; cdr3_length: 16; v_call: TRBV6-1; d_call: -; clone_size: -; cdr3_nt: TGTGCCAGCAGTGAAGCGAGGGGTTACTCTGGAAACACCATATATTTT; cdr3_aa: CASSEARGYSGNTIYF
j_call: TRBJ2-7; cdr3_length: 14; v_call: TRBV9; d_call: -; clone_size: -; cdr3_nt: TGTGCCAGCAGCGTAAGGAGTTCCCCCTACGAGCAGTACTTC; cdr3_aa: CASSVRSSPYEQYF
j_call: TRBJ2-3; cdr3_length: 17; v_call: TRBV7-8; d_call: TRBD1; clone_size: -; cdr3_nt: TGTGCCAGCAGCTTGGTACAGAGACAGGGGGGGACAGATACGCAGTATTTT; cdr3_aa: CASSLVQRQGGTDTQYF
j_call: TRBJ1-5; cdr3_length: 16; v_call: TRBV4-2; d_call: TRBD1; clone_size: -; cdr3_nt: TGTGCCAGCAGCCAATATCCCGACAGGGATGGGCAGCCCCAGCATTTT; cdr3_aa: CASSQYPDRDGQPQHF
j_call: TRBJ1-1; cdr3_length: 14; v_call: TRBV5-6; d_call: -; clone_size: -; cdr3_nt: TGTGCCAGCAGCTTTGGGCAGGGCGACACTGAAGCTTTCTTT; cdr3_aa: CASSFGQGDTEAFF
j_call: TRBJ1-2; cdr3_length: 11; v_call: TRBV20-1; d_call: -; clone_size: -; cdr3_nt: TGCAGTGCAATGGGACAACTGGGCTACACCTTC; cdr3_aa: CSAMGQLGYTF
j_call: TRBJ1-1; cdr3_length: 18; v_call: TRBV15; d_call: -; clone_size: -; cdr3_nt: TGTGCCACCAGCAGAGAGAGGGGTCCTCGGCTGGTGAACACTGAAGCTTTCTTT; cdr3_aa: CATSRERGPRLVNTEAFF
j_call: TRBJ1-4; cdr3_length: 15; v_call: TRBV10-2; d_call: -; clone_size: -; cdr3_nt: TGCGCCAGCAGTGAAGGGCAGGGAGGTCGTGAAAAACTGTTTTTT; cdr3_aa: CASSEGQGGREKLFF
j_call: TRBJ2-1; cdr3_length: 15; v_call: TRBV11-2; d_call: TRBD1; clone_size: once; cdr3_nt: TGTGCCAGCAGCTTAGCGGGACAGGAATACAATGAGCAGTTCTTC; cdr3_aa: CASSLAGQEYNEQFF
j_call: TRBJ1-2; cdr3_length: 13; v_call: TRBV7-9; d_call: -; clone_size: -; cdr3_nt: TGTGCCAGCAGCCCGGATCAGGGTTATGGCTACACCTTC; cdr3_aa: CASSPDQGYGYTF
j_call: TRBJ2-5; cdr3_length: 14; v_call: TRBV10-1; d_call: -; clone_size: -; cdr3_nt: TGCGCCAGCAGTGAGGGGACACTACAAGAGACCCAGTACTTC; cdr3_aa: CASSEGTLQETQYF
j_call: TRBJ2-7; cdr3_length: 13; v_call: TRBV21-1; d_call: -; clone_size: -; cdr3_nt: TGTGCCAGCAGCAAAGTCCGGGTGGCGGAGCAGTACTTC; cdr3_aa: CASSKVRVAEQYF
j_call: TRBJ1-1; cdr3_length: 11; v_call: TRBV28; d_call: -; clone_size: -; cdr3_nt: TGTGCCAGCACCTTAAATACGGAAGCTTTCTTT; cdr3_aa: CASTLNTEAFF
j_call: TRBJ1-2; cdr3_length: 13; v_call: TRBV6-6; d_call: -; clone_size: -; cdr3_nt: TGTGCCAGCAGCCGGACTGCTGATGGCGGCTACACCTTC; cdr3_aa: CASSRTADGGYTF
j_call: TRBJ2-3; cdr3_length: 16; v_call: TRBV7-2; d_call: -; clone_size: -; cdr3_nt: TGTGCCAGCAGCTTAGGGGGGAATCGCCGCACAGATACGCAGTATTTT; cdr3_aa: CASSLGGNRRTDTQYF
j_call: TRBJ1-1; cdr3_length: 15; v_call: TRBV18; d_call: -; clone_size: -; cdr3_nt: TGTGCCAGCTCACCAGGGTGGAGGCTGGACACTGAAGCTTTCTTT; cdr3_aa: CASSPGWRLDTEAFF
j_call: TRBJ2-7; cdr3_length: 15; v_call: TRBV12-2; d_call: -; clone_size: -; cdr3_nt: TGTGCAAGTCGCTCCCCGGGAGAGGCCCCCTACGAGCAGTACTTC; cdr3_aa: CASRSPGEAPYEQYF
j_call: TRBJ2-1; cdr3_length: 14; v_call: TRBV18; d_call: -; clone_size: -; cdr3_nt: TGTGCCAGCTCAGGGCAGGGGAATTACAATGAGCAGTTCTTC; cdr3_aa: CASSGQGNYNEQFF
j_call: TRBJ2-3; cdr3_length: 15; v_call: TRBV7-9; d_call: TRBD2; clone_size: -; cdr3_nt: TGTGCCAGCAGCCCCAGGGCTAGCGGGGTAGATACGCAGTATTTT; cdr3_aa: CASSPRASGVDTQYF
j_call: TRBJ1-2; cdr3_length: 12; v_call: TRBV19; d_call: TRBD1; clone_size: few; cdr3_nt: TGTGCCAGCGACAGGGGTGGCTATGGCTACACCTTC; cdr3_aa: CASDRGGYGYTF
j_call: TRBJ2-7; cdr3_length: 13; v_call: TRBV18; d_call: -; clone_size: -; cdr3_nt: TGTGCCAGCTCACCACCAGCCACCTACGAGCAGTACTTC; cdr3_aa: CASSPPATYEQYF
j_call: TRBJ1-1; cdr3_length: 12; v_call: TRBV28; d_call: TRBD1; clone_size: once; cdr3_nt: TGTGCCAGCATCGAACAGGGGGCTGAAGCTTTCTTT; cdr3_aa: CASIEQGAEAFF
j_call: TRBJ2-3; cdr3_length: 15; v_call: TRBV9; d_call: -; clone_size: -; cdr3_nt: TGTGCCAGCAGCGTAGCTCCTACCAGCACAGATACGCAGTATTTT; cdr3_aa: CASSVAPTSTDTQYF
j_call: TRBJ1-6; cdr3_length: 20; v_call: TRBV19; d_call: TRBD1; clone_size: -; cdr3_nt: TGTGCCAGTAGTACCTTCACAGGGGTGGATAGTCGCTCCTATAATTCACCCCTCCACTTT; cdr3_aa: CASSTFTGVDSRSYNSPLHF
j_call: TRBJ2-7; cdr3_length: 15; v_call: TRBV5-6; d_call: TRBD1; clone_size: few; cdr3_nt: TGTGCCAGCAGCTCCCGCGGACAGGGGGCTATCGAGCAGTACTTC; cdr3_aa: CASSSRGQGAIEQYF